These 15 T cell receptor beta chains were sequenced from one sample in a study of T cell responses to AZD1222 COVID-19 vaccine. The data were produced by immunoSEQ multiplex PCR, yet TCRdb's version contains in-frame clones alone and is incomplete. The sample lists approximately 74,000 clones, around nine tenths occurring once. The input for sequencing was peripheral blood, taken 28 days after the second AZD1222 dose. The receptors derive from an adult who received the AZD1222 COVID-19 vaccine.

This chain uses TRBV10-3 with TRBJ1-1; no clear D. Germline CDR1 and CDR2: ENHRY and SYGVKD. Deletions cut 0 bases from V and 1 base from J, with 6 bases between. The CDR3 loop spans 14 amino acids. In nucleotides, the CDR3 is TGTGCCATCAGTGAGTCGAGACAGAACACTGAAGCTTTCTTT. Protein product: CAISESRQNTEAFF.

The chain links TRBV19 to TRBJ2-1, with TRBD2 matching over 10 bases. After removal of 4 bases from V and 9 bases from J, the junction contained 6 bases not matched to a gene. The CDR3 is 14 residues long. Germline V CDR1 and CDR2: LNHDA, SQIVND (reference sequence). CDR3 nucleotide sequence: TGTGCCAGTAGTAGGGGAAGCGGGAGGGTTGAGCAGTTCTTC. Protein product: CASSRGSGRVEQFF.

The chain carries TRBV5-1 and TRBJ2-7; D is unresolved. Trimming took 4 bases from V and 2 from J, leaving 13 bases between them. This CDR3 contains 14 residues. The V gene's germline CDR1 is SGHRS and CDR2 YFSETQ. The CDR3 loop reads CASSPSPAAYEQYF. CDR3 DNA: TGCGCCAGCAGCCCCTCTCCGGCCGCCTACGAGCAGTACTTC.

The chain combines TRBV3-1 (or the pseudogene TRBV3-2) with TRBJ1-2; D unclear. CDR1 and CDR2 from the germline V gene are LGHDT and YNNKEL (reference sequence). The CDR3 has 13 amino acids. The ends were cut back, 0 bases at V and 14 bases at J, with 16 bases in the middle. CDR3 residues: CASSQDSGGQNTF. CDR3 DNA sequence: TGTGCCAGCAGCCAAGATAGTGGCGGGCAGAATACCTTC.

This chain uses TRBV9 with TRBJ1-1; weak D call: TRBD1 (5 bases). The ends were cut back, 4 bases at V and 1 base at J, with 23 bases in the middle. CDR1 and CDR2 (germline): SGDLS, YYNGEE. The CDR3 is 18 residues long. CDR3 loop: CASSLHPDPGVGNTEAFF. The CDR3, as DNA: TGTGCCAGCAGCCTTCACCCCGACCCGGGGGTGGGGAACACTGAAGCTTTCTTT.

The chain has TRBV6-1 and TRBJ2-4; the D gene is possibly TRBD2 (6 bases). Per germline, CDR1 MNHNS and CDR2 SASEGT. The CDR3 contains 14 residues. With 2 bases removed from V and 8 bases from J, the gap between germline ends came to 13 bases. The CDR3 bases are TGTGCCAGCAGTGAAAGTCTAGCGATGGACATTCAGTACTTC. It translates to CASSESLAMDIQYF.

The CDR3 DNA follows: TGTGCCAGCTCACCACCCAACCTCTTCAACAATGAGCAGTTCTTC. Translation gives CASSPPNLFNNEQFF. The J gene is TRBJ2-1, the V gene TRBV18; D is undetermined. Trimming left V 0 bases short and J 5 bases short, with 11 bases between. CDR1 and CDR2 (germline): KGHSH, LQKENI. The CDR3 loop spans 15 amino acids.

The rearrangement uses TRBV13 and TRBJ2-7, with 7 bases that match TRBD2. The CDR3 sequence is 14 residues long. Germline assignment: CDR1 PRHDT and CDR2 FYEKMQ (reference sequence). V trimming: 5 bases; J trimming: 0 bases; junction bases outside the gene matches: 4. The CDR3 here is CASSIRTSSYEQYF. In DNA form, the CDR3 reads TGTGCCAGCAGCATAAGGACTAGCTCCTACGAGCAGTACTTC. The full variable domain, rest sourced from reference TRBV13 and TRBJ2-7, is AAGVIQSPRHLIKEKRETATLKCYPIPRHDTVYWYQQGPGQDPQFLISFYEKMQSDKGSIPDRFSAQQFSDYHSELNMSSLELGDSALYFCASSIRTSSYEQYFGPGTRLTVT.

The chain carries TRBV2 and TRBJ2-2, with D hard to call. Germline V CDR1 and CDR2: SNHLY, FYNNEI. Trimming stripped 3 bases from V and 2 bases from J, with 7 bases between. CDR3 length: 14 amino acids. The CDR3 sequence is CASSDLPNTGELFF. For the CDR3, the DNA is TGTGCCAGCAGTGACCTCCCAAACACCGGGGAGCTGTTTTTT.

The V call is TRBV3-1 (or the pseudogene TRBV3-2), the J call TRBJ2-7, with D unclear. Trimming cost V 1 base and J 4 bases, with 11 bases left between them. Germline assignment: CDR1 LGHDT and CDR2 YNNKEL (reference sequence). This CDR3 region has 14 residues. CDR3 DNA: TGTGCCAGCAGCCAAGCTTCGCCCCTTTACGAGCAGTACTTC. Translated: CASSQASPLYEQYF.

CDR3: CAWTRERTDTQYF. CDR3 coding DNA: TGTGCCTGGACCCGAGAGAGGACAGATACGCAGTATTTT. The chain has TRBV30 and TRBJ2-3; D unresolved. V lost 4 bases and J 3 bases, leaving 11 bases between the germline ends. Germline V gene data show CDR1 as GTSNPN and CDR2 as SVGIG (reference sequence). The CDR3 loop spans 13 amino acids.

This chain uses TRBV24-1 with TRBJ1-2; 8 bases agree with TRBD1. Losses at the gene ends were 2 bases for V and 7 bases for J; bases not matched to a gene: 5. The germline CDR1 and CDR2 sequences are KGHDR and SFDVKD. This CDR3 has 14 residues. The CDR3 loop reads CATSDSTGARGYTF. DNA of the CDR3: TGTGCCACCAGTGATTCGACAGGGGCGCGTGGCTACACCTTC.

V and J are TRBV10-3 and TRBJ1-1; 7 bases line up with TRBD1. Trimming cost V 9 bases and J 4 bases; bases outside gene matches: 8. The CDR3 contains 13 residues. Per the germline V gene, CDR1 is ENHRY and CDR2 is SYGVKD. DNA of the CDR3: TGTGCCATACAGGGGATTTCGAGCACTGAAGCTTTCTTT. Amino acids: CAIQGISSTEAFF.

The chain employs TRBV7-3 and TRBJ2-7; D ambiguous. Germline values: CDR1 SGHTA, CDR2 FQGTGA. The CDR3 is 13 residues long. V was shortened by 5 bases and J by 3 bases, with 11 bases between the two germline ends. The CDR3 is CASSPGTDYEQYF. CDR3 coding DNA: TGTGCCAGCAGCCCGGGCACAGACTACGAGCAGTACTTC.

V is TRBV6-5 and J is TRBJ2-5; weak D call: TRBD2 (5 bases). Trimming removed 2 bases at V and 2 bases at J, with 12 bases between. Germline values: CDR1 MNHEY, CDR2 SVGAGI. CDR3 length: 15 residues. DNA of the CDR3: TGTGCCAGCAGTTACAGGGAGACTTCTCAAGAGACCCAGTACTTC. Amino acid sequence: CASSYRETSQETQYF.